Each of the 9 T cell receptor beta chains below was sequenced from the same sample in a study of cytomegalovirus exposure and HLA in healthy donors. PCR was performed using 60 Vbeta and 13 Jbeta primers. TCRdb keeps only in-frame clones here, not all; method: immunoSEQ multiplex PCR. The sample yields some 63,000 clones, about 83% seen once. What was sequenced was PBMCs. The receptors derive from a human donor in good health.

On this clone itself: At one of its ends the junction is not consistent with the germline gene, which may arise from a read error. The gene calls are TRBV7-9 and TRBJ2-5; tentative D call: TRBD2 (6 bases). In germline, CDR1 is SEHNR, CDR2 FQNEAQ (reference sequence). This CDR3 spans 14 amino acids. This CDR3 reads CSSSLSGDGETQYF. The CDR3 DNA reads TGTTCCAGCAGCTTATCGGGGGATGGGGAGACCCAGTACTTC.

V gene TRBV5-6 combines with J gene TRBJ1-2, with 7 bases that match TRBD1. Germline V gene data show CDR1 as SGHDT and CDR2 as YYEEEE. The J segment lost 5 bases and the V segment lost 5 bases, leaving 6 bases of the junction unmatched. The CDR3 is made up of 13 amino acids. The CDR3 DNA sequence: TGTGCCAGCAGTCGGGACAGTAGATATGGCTACACCTTC. Protein: CASSRDSRYGYTF.

The chain has TRBV18 and TRBJ2-5; tentative D call: TRBD1 (6 bases). TRBJ2-7 matches the DNA end more closely, so the J call is doubtful. The V gene's germline CDR1 is KGHSH and CDR2 LQKENI. The CDR3 extends over 14 amino acids. Here the CDR3 reads CASSPPGTTYEQYF. In DNA form, the CDR3 reads TGTGCCAGCTCACCCCCCGGGACAACCTACGAGCAGTACTTC.

This rearrangement joins TRBV9 to TRBJ1-1; D is unclear. The V gene's germline CDR1 is SGDLS and CDR2 YYNGEE. Trimming cost V 1 base and J 0 bases, with 7 bases left between them. The CDR3 runs 14 residues. The CDR3 sequence: CASSVTDMNTEAFF. DNA for the CDR3: TGTGCCAGCAGCGTAACAGACATGAACACTGAAGCTTTCTTT.

The rearrangement joins TRBV2 to TRBJ1-2, with 10 bases aligning to TRBD1. The V gene end was trimmed by 4 bases and the J gene end by 0 bases; junction bases not matched to a gene: 5. Germline assignment: CDR1 SNHLY and CDR2 FYNNEI. The CDR3 is 16 residues long. The CDR3 is CASSGQGARANYGYTF. In DNA, the CDR3 is TGTGCCAGCAGTGGACAGGGGGCGCGGGCTAACTATGGCTACACCTTC.

This chain links TRBV6-5 with TRBJ1-4; possible D gene TRBD1, 5 bases. The CDR3 is 15 amino acids. V lost 2 bases and J lost 7, with 14 bases in between. CDR1 is MNHEY and CDR2 is SVGAGI in the germline V gene. Here the CDR3 DNA reads TGTGCCAGCAGTTACAAGGAGGGGCTGGGTGAAAAACTGTTTTTT. Protein: CASSYKEGLGEKLFF.

The rearrangement joins TRBV6-1 to TRBJ2-7, with D possibly matching TRBD1 (6 bases). Trimming removed 6 bases at V and 2 bases at J, with 11 bases between. The CDR3 length is 13 residues. CDR1 is MNHNS, CDR2 SASEGT, per germline. The CDR3 sequence: CASSLDRTYEQYF. CDR3 DNA sequence: TGTGCCAGCAGCTTAGACAGGACCTACGAGCAGTACTTC.

The rearrangement joins TRBV12-5 to TRBJ1-1; D is undetermined. CDR1 is LGHNT and CDR2 is FRNRAP in the germline V gene. There are 12 residues in the CDR3. CDR3 loop: CAARRENTEAFF. CDR3 DNA sequence: TGTGCCGCCCGTCGGGAGAACACTGAAGCTTTCTTT.

This chain links TRBV19 with TRBJ2-3; a possible D gene is TRBD2 (6 bases). The V gene's germline CDR1 is LNHDA and CDR2 SQIVND (reference sequence). This CDR3 has 15 residues. V was shortened by 3 bases and J by 5 bases, with 15 bases between the two germline ends. The CDR3: CASSIVPGLGDTQYF. The CDR3, as DNA: TGTGCCAGTAGTATCGTCCCGGGACTGGGAGATACGCAGTATTTT. The full variable domain, its missing parts supplied by reference TRBV19 and TRBJ2-3, is DGGITQSPKYLFRKEGQNVTLSCEQNLNHDAMYWYRQDPGQGLRLIYYSQIVNDFQKGDIAEGYSVSREKKESFPLTVTSAQKNPTAFYLCASSIVPGLGDTQYFGPGTRLTVL.